This T cell receptor (beta chain) was sequenced during a study of OX40 agonist ivuxolimab in advanced cancers. This clone was observed a few times. Assay used: immunoSEQ multiplex PCR; TCRdb lists only in-frame clones, some missing. The table lists about 68,000 clones, 70% to 85% of them singletons. The CDR3 consists of 13 residues. With 1 base removed from V and 5 bases from J, the gap between germline ends came to 5 bases. CDR1 MDHEN and CDR2 SYDVKM come from the germline V gene. This chain connects TRBV28 to TRBJ2-2; no clear D gene. This material consisted of CD4+ or CD8+ T cells sorted from blood, taken in a trial of the OX40 agonist ivuxolimab. This clonotype was sampled from an adult with an advanced solid tumor such as melanoma, head and neck, liver or kidney cancer. CDR3 sequence (DNA): TGTGCCAGCAGTTTATCCTCAACCGGGGAGCTGTTTTTT. It codes for CASSLSSTGELFF.